The present TCR beta chain was sequenced within a study of blood T cell repertoires in COVID-19. Looking at the study overall: Specimens from acute and convalescent COVID-19 originated in the United States, Italy and Spain. T cells, B-cell-depleted T cells, or PBMCs provided the cDNA or gDNA that served as material.

CDR3 size: 14 residues. Trimming left V 9 bases short and J 1 base short, with 11 bases between. Germline V lookup: CDR1 KGHDR, CDR2 SFDVKD. Authors' data handling: Amplification of reference gene primers provided the estimated nucleated cell counts. Libraries were prepared by immunoSEQ multiplex PCR; TCRdb keeps only in-frame clonotypes and omits some of them. V and J calls and clone size follow that table, whereas D and trimming were derived from the DNA. The sample has about 360,000 clones, 65% to 85% seen once; the top ten hold just under 3%. The chain employs TRBV24-1 and TRBJ2-2; a weak D match, TRBD1 (6 bases). The TCR originated in a man under 40 with active or convalescent COVID-19. The sequencing sample was made of peripheral blood. CDR3 bases: TGTGCCACCCGGGACACTTGGAACACCGGGGAGCTGTTTTTT. Residues: CATRDTWNTGELFF.